Sequencing of this T cell receptor (beta chain) was carried out in a study of blood T cell repertoires in COVID-19. Across the study: From the United States, Italy and Spain came samples of acute and convalescent COVID-19. PBMCs, B-cell-depleted T cells, or T cells were the source of the cDNA or gDNA that made up the material.

Seattle enrolled patients during active infection and tracked them longitudinally. CDR1 is SGHRS and CDR2 is YFSETQ in the germline V gene. The CDR3 has 16 amino acids. J was trimmed by 2 bases and V by 0 bases; bases with no gene match: 3. As handled by the study authors: Amplifying reference gene primers gave estimates of nucleated cell counts. The assay was immunoSEQ multiplex PCR, and TCRdb's table has in-frame clones only and misses some. Clone size and V and J calls were adopted from that table, with D and trimming inferred from the DNA. The repertoire has approximately 300,000 clones, approximately 90% of them found once; the top ten carry 6.3%.

The clonotype comes from a woman between 50 and 59 years old with COVID-19, enrolled during active disease. What was sequenced was peripheral blood. V is TRBV5-1 and J is TRBJ2-5; 11 bases match TRBD2. Here the CDR3 DNA reads TGCGCCAGCAGCTTGGCAGGGACTAGCGGACAAGAGACCCAGTACTTC. Its protein is CASSLAGTSGQETQYF.